The T cell receptor (beta chain) described here comes from a study of T cell responses to AZD1222 COVID-19 vaccine. V lost 5 bases and J 9 bases, leaving 20 bases between the germline ends. The CDR3 sequence is 15 residues long. Germline CDR1 is SGHDN and CDR2 is FVKESK. The study's findings and limits: Nearly half of unique spike-specific TCRs reportedly avoided B.1.351 and B.1.1.7 mutated regions. Repertoire sampling happened only post peak T cell response.

Data came from immunoSEQ multiplex PCR; TCRdb stores just in-frame clones and leaves some out. In the table there are around 120,000 clones, roughly 90% of which are singletons. Points on this clone: Antigen specificity is unknown.

The receptor was derived from an adult in good health. This chain connects TRBV14 to TRBJ1-3, with D possibly TRBD1 on 6 matching bases. The sequencing used peripheral blood, collected on day 0 of AZD1222 vaccination. In nucleotides, the CDR3 is TGTGCCAGCAGCTTCTGGACAGCCTCCCGGACCACCATATATTTT. Translated: CASSFWTASRTTIYF. The entire variable domain, with the rest obtained from reference TRBV14 and TRBJ1-3, is as follows: EAGVTQFPSHSVIEKGQTVTLRCDPISGHDNLYWYRRVMGKEIKFLLHFVKESKQDESGMPNNRFLAERTGGTYSTLKVQPAELEDSGVYFCASSFWTASRTTIYFGEGSWLTVV.